This TCR beta chain was sequenced in a study of technical replicates of blood from a few donors. Here immunoSEQ multiplex PCR was the method, and the copy in TCRdb shows in-frame clones only, minus some. The sample has 51,000 or so clones, around 90% seen once. V was pared by 6 bases and J by 3 bases, with 7 bases of the junction left unmatched. Germline CDR1 is KGHSH and CDR2 is LQKENI. The CDR3 extends over 15 amino acids. Sequenced sample: PBMCs. This chain connects TRBV18 to TRBJ2-7; the match to TRBD2 covers 11 bases. The TCR sequence derives from a human donor in good health. Some clones in this sample may be carry-over from other donors' samples. The CDR3 protein is CASSKLAGGNYEQYF. Here the CDR3 DNA reads TGTGCCAGCTCCAAGCTAGCGGGAGGAAACTACGAGCAGTACTTC.